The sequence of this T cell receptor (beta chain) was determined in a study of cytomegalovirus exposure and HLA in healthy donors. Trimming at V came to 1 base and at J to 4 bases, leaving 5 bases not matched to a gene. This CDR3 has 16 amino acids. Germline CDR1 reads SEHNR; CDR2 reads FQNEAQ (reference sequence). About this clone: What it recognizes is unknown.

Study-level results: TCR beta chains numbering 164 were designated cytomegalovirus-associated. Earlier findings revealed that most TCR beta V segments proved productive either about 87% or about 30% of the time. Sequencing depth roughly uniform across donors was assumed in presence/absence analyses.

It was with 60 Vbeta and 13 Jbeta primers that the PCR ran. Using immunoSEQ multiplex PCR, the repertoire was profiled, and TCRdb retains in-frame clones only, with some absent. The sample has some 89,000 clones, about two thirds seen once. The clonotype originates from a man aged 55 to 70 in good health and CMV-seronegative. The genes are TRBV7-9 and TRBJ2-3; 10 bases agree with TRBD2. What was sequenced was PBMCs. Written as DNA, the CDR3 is TGTGCCAGCAGCTTAGTGCTAGCGGGAGATGCAGATACGCAGTATTTT. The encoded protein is CASSLVLAGDADTQYF.